This T cell receptor (beta chain) emerged from a study of beta chain features in type 1 diabetes. At the level of the study: Patients did not differ from healthy donors in age, gender or cell yield. Study-wide results and caveats: Type 1 diabetes patients showed fewer insertions and more deletions at VDJ junctions. Within each of all four CD4+ subsets, Type 1 diabetes patients had TCRB CDR3s that were moderately but significantly shorter.

CD4+ naive, central memory, regulatory and stem cell-like memory subsets were isolated by sorting on CD45RO/CCR7/CD25/CD127/CD95/CD27. The CDR3 has 11 residues. V lost 8 bases and J lost 8, with 12 bases in between. Germline V gene sequence: CDR1 MNHEY, CDR2 SMNVEV (reference sequence). To note about this clone: What it recognizes is unknown.

As every portion of the isolated RNA was reverse transcribed, the sequencing read expressed TCRB transcripts. Sequencing was performed with immunoSEQ multiplex PCR; in TCRdb, only in-frame clones are kept and a portion is missing. The table includes a few hundred thousand clones, roughly 16% detected once. The origin of this receptor is a young woman in good health. The chain recombines TRBV27 with TRBJ1-1; D gene unclear. Sequencing was done on a sample of naive CD4+ T cells from blood. CDR3 region: CASRSFAEAFF. The CDR3, as DNA: TGTGCCAGCCGGTCGTTTGCCGAAGCTTTCTTT.